This entry lists 21 T cell receptor beta chains sequenced from one sample in a study of blood T cells in healthy people across ages. With a J-beta primer mix and a sample-barcoded 5' primer, a second PCR ran about 6 to 11 cycles. MiXCR, run by TCRdb on the 5' RACE reads, gives a single entry per CDR3 protein. Among 800,000 to 950,000 distinct CDR3 sequences listed, about 28% were seen once. This sample was also put to use in a study of T cells of mothers and their children.

The sequenced sample was blood. The source of these receptors is a woman between 40 and 50 years old in good health.

This clonotype came up many times. The J gene is TRBJ1-4, the V gene TRBV20-1, with D possibly being TRBD1 (6 bases). Trimming took 0 bases from V and 10 from J, leaving 15 bases between them. The CDR3 is 14 amino acids. The germline V gene has CDR1 DFQATT and CDR2 SNEGSKA (reference sequence). This CDR3 is CSARDSGVGGKLFF. In DNA form, the CDR3 reads TGCAGTGCTAGAGATAGCGGTGTAGGGGGAAAACTGTTTTTT.

J is TRBJ2-5 and V is TRBV5-1, with 11 bases fitting TRBD2. Germline V gene data show CDR1 as SGHRS and CDR2 as YFSETQ. V lost 3 bases to trimming and J lost 11 bases; unmatched junction nucleotides: 15. The CDR3 sequence is 16 residues long. CDR3 in DNA: TGCGCCAGCAGCTGGGATACTAGCGGGGGACACAATGAGCAGTACTTC. Protein: CASSWDTSGGHNEQYF.

V and J are TRBV20-1 and TRBJ1-1, with 7 bases matching TRBD1. The CDR3 extends over 18 amino acids. Looked up from germline, CDR1 is DFQATT and CDR2 is SNEGSKA (reference sequence). With 6 bases clipped from V and 7 bases from J, the junction kept 26 bases outside the gene matches. The CDR3 sequence: CSATVTLGKRQGSSEAFF. In DNA form, the CDR3 reads TGCAGTGCCACGGTGACCCTGGGGAAGCGACAGGGATCAAGTGAAGCTTTCTTT.

A word on this clonotype: This sequence may be a read error, since a much larger clone differs from it by one base. The rearrangement uses TRBV7-8 and TRBJ2-4; TRBD1 matches 9 bases. The CDR3 covers 14 residues. CDR1 is SGHVS and CDR2 is FQNEAQ in the germline V gene. The V segment lost 4 bases and the J segment 13 bases; nucleotides outside the gene matches: 11. As DNA, the CDR3 is TGTGCCAGCAGCTGGAGGACAGGGGACAATGAGCAGTACTTC. Residues: CASSWRTGDNEQYF.

The chain links TRBV4-1 to TRBJ1-5, with a tentative D call TRBD1 (5 bases). Trimming took off 1 base at V and 3 bases at J, with 10 bases between the two ends. The CDR3 is 15 amino acids. Germline values: CDR1 MGHRA, CDR2 YSYEKL. This CDR3 reads CASSQGDSDNQPQHF. CDR3 in DNA: TGCGCCAGCAGCCAAGGGGACTCAGACAATCAGCCCCAGCATTTT.

This chain joins TRBV9 and TRBJ2-5; weak D call: TRBD2 (5 bases). CDR1 and CDR2 (germline): SGDLS, YYNGEE. The V gene lost 8 bases and the J gene lost 2 bases, with 16 bases spanning the gap. The CDR3 covers 14 residues. DNA for the CDR3: TGTGCCAGTAGCAGCGGATCAATTCAAGAGACCCAGTACTTC. It specifies CASSSGSIQETQYF. The full variable domain, rest sourced from reference TRBV9 and TRBJ2-5, is DSGVTQTPKHLITATGQRVTLRCSPRSGDLSVYWYQQSLDQGLQFLIQYYNGEERAKGNILERFSAQQFPDLHSELNLSSLELGDSALYFCASSSGSIQETQYFGPGTRLLVL.

This clonotype was recorded once. A much larger clone is a single base away; this may be a read error. The chain joins TRBV7-2 to TRBJ2-7; TRBD2 might be the D (5 bases). The better agreement between TRBJ2-1 and the DNA end casts doubt on the J call. The CDR3 consists of 15 residues. Germline assignment: CDR1 SGHTA and CDR2 FQGNSA. The CDR3 loop is CASSLAGGPEGEQFF. DNA for the CDR3: TGTGCCAGCAGCTTAGCTGGCGGGCCTGAGGGCGAGCAGTTCTTC.

This clonotype occurred many times. The chain links TRBV7-9 to TRBJ2-4; 9 bases match TRBD1. The DNA end is a closer match to TRBJ2-7, so the J assignment may be wrong. Germline V gene sequence: CDR1 SEHNR, CDR2 FQNEAQ (reference sequence). The CDR3 runs 14 residues. DNA of the CDR3: TGTGCCAGCAGCCGACCGGGACAGGGTAGCGAGCAGTACTTC. Protein product: CASSRPGQGSEQYF.

This chain joins TRBV7-2 and TRBJ2-5; 8 bases map to TRBD2. This CDR3 contains 15 residues. Germline lookup yields CDR1 SGHTA and CDR2 FQGNSA. V was clipped by 3 bases and J by 5 bases; unmatched bases: 8. DNA for the CDR3: TGTGCCAGCAGCTTGTTAGCGGGGCTCGGGGAGACCCAGTACTTC. It codes for CASSLLAGLGETQYF.

The chain has TRBV12-3 or TRBV12-4 and TRBJ1-5; the D gene is possibly TRBD1 (6 bases). V was shortened by 3 bases and J by 7 bases, with 25 bases between the two germline ends. The CDR3 is 18 amino acids. The CDR3 DNA follows: TGTGCCAGCAGTTTTTATTCGCACGGGAACAGGGCCGGGCAGCCCCAGCATTTT. Its protein is CASSFYSHGNRAGQPQHF.

This clonotype was counted between two and nine times. This chain links TRBV19 with TRBJ2-1, with D possibly matching TRBD1 (5 bases). Germline values: CDR1 LNHDA, CDR2 SQIVND (reference sequence). V dropped 1 base and J dropped 1 base, with 8 bases sitting between them. The CDR3 totals 15 residues. CDR3 bases: TGTGCCAGTAGTATAGCAGGGCTATCCTACAATGAGCAGTTCTTC. This codes for CASSIAGLSYNEQFF. The whole variable domain, filled in from reference TRBV19 and TRBJ2-1, reads DGGITQSPKYLFRKEGQNVTLSCEQNLNHDAMYWYRQDPGQGLRLIYYSQIVNDFQKGDIAEGYSVSREKKESFPLTVTSAQKNPTAFYLCASSIAGLSYNEQFFGPGTRLTVL.

The chain employs TRBV24-1 and TRBJ2-1; TRBD2 aligns across 10 bases. The V gene end was trimmed by 9 bases and the J gene end by 7 bases; junction bases not matched to a gene: 8. This CDR3 is 14 amino acids long. Germline V gene data show CDR1 as KGHDR and CDR2 as SFDVKD. CDR3 sequence (DNA): TGTGCCACCTCCGGGACTAGCGACTCTAATGAGCAGTTCTTC. Translated, it gives CATSGTSDSNEQFF.

The V call is TRBV28, the J call TRBJ2-5; tentatively, D is TRBD1 or TRBD2 (6 bases each). With the DNA end fitting TRBJ2-7 better, the J assignment may be wrong. Looked up from germline, CDR1 is MDHEN and CDR2 is SYDVKM. This CDR3 has 17 amino acids. The CDR3 coding sequence is TGTGCCAGCAGCCGACCCCGGACAGAACTAGCATCCCACGAGCAGTACTTC. Translating gives CASSRPRTELASHEQYF.

At least ten counts were recorded for this clonotype. The chain carries TRBV9 and TRBJ2-5; 11 nucleotides agree with TRBD2. CDR1 SGDLS and CDR2 YYNGEE come from the germline V gene. This CDR3 contains 16 residues. Trimming took 0 bases from V and 4 from J; bases not matched to a gene: 5. The CDR3 sequence: CASSVAVLAGAETQYF. In DNA form, the CDR3 reads TGTGCCAGCAGCGTAGCTGTACTAGCGGGGGCAGAGACCCAGTACTTC. The variable domain in full, with the rest retrieved from reference TRBV9 and TRBJ2-5, is DSGVTQTPKHLITATGQRVTLRCSPRSGDLSVYWYQQSLDQGLQFLIQYYNGEERAKGNILERFSAQQFPDLHSELNLSSLELGDSALYFCASSVAVLAGAETQYFGPGTRLLVL.

CDR3 bases: TGTGCCAGCAGCTTAGGAGGTGCAGGGACAGGGAGAGCCGAGCAGTACTTC. It codes for CASSLGGAGTGRAEQYF. V and J are TRBV7-9 and TRBJ2-7; 9 nucleotides line up with TRBD1. The CDR3 sequence is 17 residues long. Germline lookup yields CDR1 SEHNR and CDR2 FQNEAQ (reference sequence). Unmatched junction bases numbered 13, after V lost 1 base and J lost 6 bases.

This clonotype has ten or more counts. The chain couples TRBV7-6 to TRBJ1-2; D is perhaps TRBD1 (5 bases). Trimming stripped 5 bases from V and 6 bases from J, with 19 bases between. Looked up from germline, CDR1 is SGHVS and CDR2 is FNYEAQ. This CDR3 has 15 residues. DNA for the CDR3: TGTGCCAGCAGCCCGAGCTTAGGGACGGACAATGGCTACACCTTC. Amino acids: CASSPSLGTDNGYTF.

This clonotype came up many times. The gene calls are TRBV7-2 and TRBJ2-1; 10 positions agree with TRBD2. The V gene's germline CDR1 is SGHTA and CDR2 FQGNSA. V was clipped by 4 bases and J by 6 bases; unmatched bases: 3. The CDR3 length is 14 residues. CDR3 protein: CASSYGLAVNEQFF. CDR3 coding DNA: TGTGCCAGCAGCTACGGACTAGCGGTCAATGAGCAGTTCTTC.

This clonotype came up a few times. V usage is TRBV28 and J usage is TRBJ1-2, with D possibly matching TRBD1 (5 bases). Germline CDR1 and CDR2: MDHEN and SYDVKM. This CDR3 is built from 16 residues. V shed 7 bases and J shed 6 bases, with 24 bases lying between them. Here the CDR3 DNA reads TGTGCCAGCATCCCCCCCAACGGTCAGGGAGGCCATGGCTACACCTTC. Translation: CASIPPNGQGGHGYTF.

Remarks on this clonotype: A read error may produce the germline difference seen at one junction end. The gene calls are TRBV7-2 and TRBJ2-4, with 7 bases aligning to TRBD1. Matching the DNA end better, TRBJ2-7 makes the J call doubtful. This CDR3 is built from 15 residues. The germline gives CDR1 SGHTA, CDR2 FQGNSA. The chain's CDR3 is CVSSLGTANLYEQYF. The CDR3 DNA reads as TGTGTCAGCAGCTTGGGGACAGCGAACCTCTACGAGCAGTACTTC.

The table lists this clonotype with a few counts. J is TRBJ1-1 and V is TRBV29-1; the D gene is possibly TRBD1 (5 bases). V dropped 2 bases and J dropped 3 bases, with 10 bases sitting between them. Per germline, CDR1 SQVTM and CDR2 ANQGSEA. This CDR3 has 13 amino acids. The CDR3 nucleotides are TGCAGCGTTGAACAGGGAGGGGACACTGAAGCTTTCTTT. Amino acid sequence: CSVEQGGDTEAFF. The whole variable domain, filled in from reference TRBV29-1 and TRBJ1-1, reads SAVISQKPSRDICQRGTSLTIQCQVDSQVTMMFWYRQQPGQSLTLIATANQGSEATYESGFVIDKFPISRPNLTFSTLTVSNMSPEDSSIYLCSVEQGGDTEAFFGQGTRLTVV.

This clonotype was counted a few times. A junction boundary mismatches the germline segment, possibly from a read error. DNA of the CDR3: TGTGTCAGCAGTTTTTCAGGGGGAGGCTATGGCTACACCTTC. It specifies CVSSFSGGGYGYTF. V and J are TRBV28 and TRBJ1-2; the match to TRBD1 covers 7 bases. CDR3 length equals 14 residues. Per germline, CDR1 MDHEN and CDR2 SYDVKM.